The sequence of this TCR beta chain was determined in a study of T cell responses to AZD1222 COVID-19 vaccine. Whole-study context: Pooling of second doses given at about 4 or about 12 weeks was done.

A remark on this clone: As yet, its antigen is unknown.

Only in-frame clones appear in the TCRdb table, and some are missing; sequencing was by immunoSEQ multiplex PCR. The sample gives about 150,000 clones, about 91% of which show up once; 1.5% to 2% is in the top ten. General study points: Most donors were white British, females outnumbered males, and clonal diversity was possibly underestimated.

Germline CDR1 ENHRY, CDR2 SYGVKD. CDR3 length: 14 amino acids. The V end was cut by 2 bases, the J end by 5 bases, with 12 bases between. The sequenced sample was peripheral blood, obtained on day 0 of AZD1222 vaccination. The sequence came from an adult in good health. This sequence joins TRBV10-3 and TRBJ1-2, with D perhaps TRBD1 (5 bases). CDR3 in DNA: TGTGCCATCAGTGAGCAGGGACCGAATTATGGCTACACCTTC. Translating gives CAISEQGPNYGYTF.